The clone carrying this T cell receptor beta chain was detected a few times. Its specificity is not known. Patients sequenced had flow cytometry evidence of CD8+CD57+ cell expansion. Severe acquired aplastic anemia was the diagnosis recorded for all patients. Germline trimming cut 4 bases from V and 6 bases from J; bases unmatched to any gene: 5. Germline loops: CDR1 LGHNA, CDR2 YSLEER. The CDR3 is 16 residues long. The data were obtained in a study of CD8+CD57+ T cells in acquired aplastic anemia. General observations from the study: Patients had roughly 29 CD8+ CDR3 sequences in common with controls (the shared set).

CDR3 and TCR beta VDJ profiling relied on a genomic DNA template. In TCRdb, the reads were re-called with MiXCR into one record per CDR3 protein. The sample consists of about 190,000 distinct CDR3 sequences, around 45% of them appearing once. The sample was sorted CD4+, CD8+, or CD8+CD57+ T cells (not recorded which) from PBMCs. The chain uses TRBV4-3 and TRBJ2-1; TRBD2 aligns across 14 bases. The TCR comes from a human donor with aplastic anemia. The CDR3 DNA sequence: TGCGCCAGCAGCCGCTCCGGGACTAGCGGGAGCAATGAGCAGTTCTTC. Protein: CASSRSGTSGSNEQFF.